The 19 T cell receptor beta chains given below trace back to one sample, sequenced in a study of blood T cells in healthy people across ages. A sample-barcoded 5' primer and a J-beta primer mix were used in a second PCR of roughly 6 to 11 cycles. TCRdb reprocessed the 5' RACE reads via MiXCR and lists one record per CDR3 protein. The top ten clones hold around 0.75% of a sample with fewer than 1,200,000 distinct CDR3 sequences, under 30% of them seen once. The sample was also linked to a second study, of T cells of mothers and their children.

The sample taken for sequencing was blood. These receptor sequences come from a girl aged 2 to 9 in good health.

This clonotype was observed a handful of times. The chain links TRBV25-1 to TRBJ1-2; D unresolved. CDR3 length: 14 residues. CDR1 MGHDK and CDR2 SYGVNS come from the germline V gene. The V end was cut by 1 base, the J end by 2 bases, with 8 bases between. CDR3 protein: CASSESFPNYGYTF. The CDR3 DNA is TGTGCCAGCAGTGAATCCTTTCCGAACTATGGCTACACCTTC.

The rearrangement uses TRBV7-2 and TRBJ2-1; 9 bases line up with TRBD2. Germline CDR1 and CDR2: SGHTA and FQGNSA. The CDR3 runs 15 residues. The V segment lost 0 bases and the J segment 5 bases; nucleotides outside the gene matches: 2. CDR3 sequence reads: CASSLAAGGNNEQFF. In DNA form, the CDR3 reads TGTGCCAGCAGCTTAGCAGCGGGGGGCAACAATGAGCAGTTCTTC.

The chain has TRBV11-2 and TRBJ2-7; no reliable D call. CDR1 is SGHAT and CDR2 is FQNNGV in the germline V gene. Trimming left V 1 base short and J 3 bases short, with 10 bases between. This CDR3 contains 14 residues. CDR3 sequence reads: CASSLGHFFYEQYF. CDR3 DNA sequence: TGTGCCAGCAGCTTAGGTCACTTCTTCTACGAGCAGTACTTC.

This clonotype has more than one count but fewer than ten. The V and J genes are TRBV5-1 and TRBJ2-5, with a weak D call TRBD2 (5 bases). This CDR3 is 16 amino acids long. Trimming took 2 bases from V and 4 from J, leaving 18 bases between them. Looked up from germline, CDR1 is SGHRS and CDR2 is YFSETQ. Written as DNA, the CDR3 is TGCGCCAGCAGCTTAGGTGTTAGCGCCGACGCAGAGACCCAGTACTTC. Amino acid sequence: CASSLGVSADAETQYF.

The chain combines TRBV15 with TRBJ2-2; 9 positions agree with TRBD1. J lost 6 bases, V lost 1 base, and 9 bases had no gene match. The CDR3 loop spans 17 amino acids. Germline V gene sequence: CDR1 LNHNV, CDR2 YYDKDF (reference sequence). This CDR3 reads CATSRVWGQGMSGELFF. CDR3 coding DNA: TGTGCCACCAGCAGAGTATGGGGACAGGGAATGTCCGGGGAGCTGTTTTTT.

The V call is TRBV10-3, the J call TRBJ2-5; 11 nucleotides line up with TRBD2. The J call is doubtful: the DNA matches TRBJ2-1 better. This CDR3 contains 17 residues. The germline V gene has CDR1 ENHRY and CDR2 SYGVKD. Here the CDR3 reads CAISHPRTSGRYNEQFF. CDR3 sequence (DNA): TGTGCCATCAGTCATCCCCGGACTAGCGGGCGCTACAATGAGCAGTTCTTC.

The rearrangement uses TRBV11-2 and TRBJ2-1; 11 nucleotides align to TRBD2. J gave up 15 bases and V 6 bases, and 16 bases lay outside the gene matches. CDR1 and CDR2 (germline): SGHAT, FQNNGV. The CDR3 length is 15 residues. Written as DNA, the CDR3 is TGTGCCAGCAGTCGCTCCGGGACTAGCGGTTCCTTTGGGTTCTTC. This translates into CASSRSGTSGSFGFF.

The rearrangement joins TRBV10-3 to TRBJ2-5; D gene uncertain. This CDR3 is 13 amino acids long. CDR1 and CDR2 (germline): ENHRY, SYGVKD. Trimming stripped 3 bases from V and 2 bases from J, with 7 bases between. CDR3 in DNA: TGTGCCATCAGTGATTACTTTCAAGAGACCCAGTACTTC. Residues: CAISDYFQETQYF.

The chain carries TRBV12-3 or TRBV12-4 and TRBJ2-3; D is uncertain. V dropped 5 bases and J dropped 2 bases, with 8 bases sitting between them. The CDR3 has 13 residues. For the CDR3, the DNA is TGTGCCAGCAGTAGAGAAGCCACAGATACGCAGTATTTT. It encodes CASSREATDTQYF.

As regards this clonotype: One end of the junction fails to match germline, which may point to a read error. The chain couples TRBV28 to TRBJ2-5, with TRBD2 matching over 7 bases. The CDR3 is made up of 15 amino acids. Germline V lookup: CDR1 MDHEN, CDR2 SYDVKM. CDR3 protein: CAGSLTGRLQETQYF. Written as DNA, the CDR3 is TGTGCCGGCAGTTTAACCGGGAGGCTACAAGAGACCCAGTACTTC. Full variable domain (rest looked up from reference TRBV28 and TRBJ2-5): DVKVTQSSRYLVKRTGEKVFLECVQDMDHENMFWYRQDPGLGLRLIYFSYDVKMKEKGDIPEGYSVSREKKERFSLILESASTNQTSMYLCAGSLTGRLQETQYFGPGTRLLVL.

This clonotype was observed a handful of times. This CDR3 reads CSVSEGNSPLHF. DNA of the CDR3: TGCAGCGTTTCGGAGGGAAATTCACCCCTCCACTTT. This chain uses TRBV29-1 with TRBJ1-6, with unresolved D. CDR3 size: 12 residues. Germline V gene lookup returns CDR1 SQVTM and CDR2 ANQGSEA. V was cut by 5 bases and J by 7 bases, with 9 bases left in between.

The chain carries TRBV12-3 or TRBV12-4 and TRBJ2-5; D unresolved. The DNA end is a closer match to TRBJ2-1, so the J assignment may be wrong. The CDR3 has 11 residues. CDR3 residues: CAGTTANEQFF. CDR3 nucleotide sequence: TGTGCCGGCACTACGGCCAATGAGCAGTTCTTC.

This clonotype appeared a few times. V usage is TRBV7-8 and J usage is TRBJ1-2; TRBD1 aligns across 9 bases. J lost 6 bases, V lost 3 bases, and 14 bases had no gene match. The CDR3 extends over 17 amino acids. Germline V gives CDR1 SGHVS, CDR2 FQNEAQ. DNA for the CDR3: TGTGCCAGCAGCTTCCCGGGACAGGGAACTCGTGTCGATGGCTACACCTTC. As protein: CASSFPGQGTRVDGYTF.

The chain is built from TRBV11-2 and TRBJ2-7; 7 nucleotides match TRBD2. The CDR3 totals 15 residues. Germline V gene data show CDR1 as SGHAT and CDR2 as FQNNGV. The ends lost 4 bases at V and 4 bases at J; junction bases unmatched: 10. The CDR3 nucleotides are TGTGCCAGCAGCTCTTTGGTGGGAGGGAGGTACGAGCAGTACTTC. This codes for CASSSLVGGRYEQYF.

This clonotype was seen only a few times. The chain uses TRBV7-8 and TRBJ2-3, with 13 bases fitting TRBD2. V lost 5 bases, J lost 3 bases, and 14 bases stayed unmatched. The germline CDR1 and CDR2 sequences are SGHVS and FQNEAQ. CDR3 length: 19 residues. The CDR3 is CASSRGLAGVGYGTDTQYF. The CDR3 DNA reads TGTGCCAGCAGCCGAGGACTAGCGGGAGTCGGTTATGGAACAGATACGCAGTATTTT.

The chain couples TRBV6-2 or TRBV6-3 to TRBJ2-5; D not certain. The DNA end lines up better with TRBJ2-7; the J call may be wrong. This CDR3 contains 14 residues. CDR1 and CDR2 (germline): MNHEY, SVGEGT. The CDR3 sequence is CASSLHQDSYEQYF. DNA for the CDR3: TGTGCCAGCAGTTTACATCAGGACTCCTACGAGCAGTACTTC.

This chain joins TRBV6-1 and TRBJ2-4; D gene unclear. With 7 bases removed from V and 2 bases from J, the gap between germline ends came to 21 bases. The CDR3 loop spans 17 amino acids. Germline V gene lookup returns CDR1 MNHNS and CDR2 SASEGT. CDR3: CASKGEPVLRSKNIQYF. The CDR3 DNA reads TGTGCCAGCAAAGGAGAGCCCGTTCTTCGTTCCAAAAACATTCAGTACTTC.

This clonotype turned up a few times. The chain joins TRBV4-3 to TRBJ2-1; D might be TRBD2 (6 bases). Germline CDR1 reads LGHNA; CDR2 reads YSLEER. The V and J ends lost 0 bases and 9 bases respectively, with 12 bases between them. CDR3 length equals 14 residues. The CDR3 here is CASSQDLRRGEQFF. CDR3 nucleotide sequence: TGCGCCAGCAGCCAAGATCTGAGGAGGGGTGAGCAGTTCTTC.

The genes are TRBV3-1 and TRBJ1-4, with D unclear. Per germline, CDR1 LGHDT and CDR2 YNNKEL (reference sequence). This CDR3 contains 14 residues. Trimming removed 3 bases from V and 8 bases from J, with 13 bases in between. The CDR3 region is CASSQVGISEKLFF. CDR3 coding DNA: TGTGCCAGCAGCCAGGTGGGAATTTCGGAAAAACTGTTTTTT.